A single sample gave rise to the 17 T cell receptor beta chains below, sequenced in a study of T cell responses to AZD1222 COVID-19 vaccine. The repertoire was sequenced with immunoSEQ multiplex PCR; TCRdb's copy has only in-frame clones and lacks some. The table includes around 88,000 clones, approximately 85% detected once. The sample here was peripheral blood, taken on day 0 of AZD1222 vaccination. The receptors here all came from an adult in good health.

V gene TRBV2 combines with J gene TRBJ1-5; D not resolved. Trimming stripped 4 bases from V and 0 bases from J, with 7 bases between. The CDR3 consists of 14 residues. CDR1 and CDR2 (germline): SNHLY, FYNNEI. CDR3 DNA sequence: TGTGCCAGCAGTGGTGGCTATAGCAATCAGCCCCAGCATTTT. Amino acids: CASSGGYSNQPQHF.

CDR3 protein: CASSIAGRWVGEAFF. For the CDR3, the DNA is TGTGCCAGTAGTATAGCGGGACGGTGGGTTGGGGAAGCTTTCTTT. V gene TRBV19 combines with J gene TRBJ1-1; maybe TRBD1 (5 bases). Germline CDR1 is LNHDA and CDR2 is SQIVND (reference sequence). The ends were cut back, 1 base at V and 8 bases at J, with 17 bases in the middle. This CDR3 region has 15 residues.

CDR3 sequence: CASSLGTRGSNQPQHF. The CDR3 region has the DNA TGTGCCAGCAGCTTAGGAACCAGGGGGAGCAATCAGCCCCAGCATTTT. The V and J genes are TRBV7-9 and TRBJ1-5; the match to TRBD1 covers 7 bases. Germline assignment: CDR1 SEHNR and CDR2 FQNEAQ (reference sequence). The V segment lost 1 base and the J segment 1 base; nucleotides outside the gene matches: 4. The CDR3 runs 16 residues.

The V and J genes are TRBV7-8 and TRBJ2-3; D gene unclear. The CDR3 has 15 amino acids. The germline V and J ends were trimmed by 5 bases and 4 bases, with 16 bases remaining between them. Germline CDR1 reads SGHVS; CDR2 reads FQNEAQ. The CDR3 DNA sequence: TGTGCCAGCAGCCCATTCTTAACCCGGGCAGATACGCAGTATTTT. Protein sequence: CASSPFLTRADTQYF.

The rearrangement joins TRBV18 to TRBJ2-1; 9 bases are shared with TRBD1. This CDR3 has 15 residues. Germline CDR1 KGHSH, CDR2 LQKENI. J lost 7 bases, V lost 3 bases, and 7 bases had no gene match. CDR3 sequence (DNA): TGTGCCAGCTCACCTTCGGCCGGGACAGGGAATGAGCAGTTCTTC. It translates to CASSPSAGTGNEQFF. Full variable domain (remainder filled in from reference TRBV18 and TRBJ2-1): NAGVMQNPRHLVRRRGQEARLRCSPMKGHSHVYWYRQLPEEGLKFMVYLQKENIIDESGMPKERFSAEFPKEGPSILRIQQVVRGDSAAYFCASSPSAGTGNEQFFGPGTRLTVL.

This sequence joins TRBV19 and TRBJ2-7, with 12 bases fitting TRBD2. Germline loops: CDR1 LNHDA, CDR2 SQIVND (reference sequence). V lost 4 bases to trimming and J lost 3 bases; unmatched junction nucleotides: 1. There are 14 residues in the CDR3. CDR3 nucleotides: TGTGCCAGTAGTACGACTAGCGGGAGCTACGAGCAGTACTTC. Its protein is CASSTTSGSYEQYF.

This clone was recorded a few times. The chain is built from TRBV19 and TRBJ1-1, with D possibly being TRBD1 (6 bases). The CDR3 consists of 13 residues. Per germline, CDR1 LNHDA and CDR2 SQIVND (reference sequence). With 3 bases removed from V and 5 bases from J, the gap between germline ends came to 10 bases. The CDR3 loop reads CASSITGRTEAFF. The DNA of the CDR3 is TGTGCCAGTAGTATTACAGGGAGGACTGAAGCTTTCTTT.

The chain is built from TRBV7-2 and TRBJ2-7, with TRBD1 matching 7 bases. This CDR3 region has 12 residues. CDR1 is SGHTA and CDR2 is FQGNSA in the germline V gene. V lost 5 bases, J lost 4 bases, and 2 bases stayed unmatched. The CDR3 is CASSTRGYEQYF. As DNA, the CDR3 is TGTGCCAGCAGCACCAGGGGGTACGAGCAGTACTTC.

This clone came up once. V is TRBV24-1 and J is TRBJ2-5; D gene uncertain. The ends were cut back, 0 bases at V and 9 bases at J, with 10 bases in the middle. The germline CDR1 and CDR2 sequences are KGHDR and SFDVKD. CDR3 length: 13 residues. CDR3 bases: TGTGCCACCAGTGATTTGTTGGGGTCGCCCCAGTACTTC. Translated: CATSDLLGSPQYF.

The chain joins TRBV6-6 to TRBJ2-7, with 7 bases fitting TRBD2. Germline CDR1 MNHNY, CDR2 SVGAGI (reference sequence). The length of the CDR3 is 15 residues. With 0 bases clipped from V and 1 base from J, the junction kept 3 bases outside the gene matches. The DNA for the CDR3 is TGTGCCAGCAGTTACTCGACTAGCTTATCCTACGAGCAGTACTTC. This sequence encodes CASSYSTSLSYEQYF.

The chain employs TRBV5-5 and TRBJ2-1; 9 bases agree with TRBD2. The length of the CDR3 is 15 residues. V lost 0 bases, J lost 9 bases, and 7 bases stayed unmatched. Germline V gives CDR1 SGHKS, CDR2 YYEKEE (reference sequence). CDR3: CASSLAIAGVGEQFF. The CDR3 DNA reads as TGTGCCAGCAGCTTGGCTATAGCGGGAGTGGGTGAGCAGTTCTTC.

This clone was seen just once. The chain uses TRBV7-9 and TRBJ1-3, with D possibly matching TRBD1 (6 bases). The germline gives CDR1 SEHNR, CDR2 FQNEAQ (reference sequence). This CDR3 is built from 16 residues. The V end was cut by 6 bases, the J end by 4 bases, with 19 bases between. CDR3 sequence (DNA): TGTGCCAGCAGACCTAACACCGACAGGCGAGGAAACACCATATATTTT. Translating gives CASRPNTDRRGNTIYF.

This chain links TRBV28 with TRBJ1-1, with 7 nucleotides matching TRBD1. There are 13 residues in the CDR3. V shed 6 bases and J 12 bases; nucleotides not matched to a gene: 13. Germline V CDR1 and CDR2: MDHEN, SYDVKM. The CDR3 DNA follows: TGTGCCAGCAGCCCAGGACAGGCGCTTTTGACTTTCTTT. The encoded protein is CASSPGQALLTFF.

The rearrangement links TRBV19 to TRBJ1-6; D remains unclear. V lost 7 bases and J 7 bases, leaving 14 bases between the germline ends. The CDR3 length is 14 residues. CDR1 and CDR2 from the germline V gene are LNHDA and SQIVND (reference sequence). CDR3 bases: TGTGCCAGTACTGAGGGCCCATGGAATTCACCCCTCCACTTT. Translated, it gives CASTEGPWNSPLHF.

V and J are TRBV7-3 and TRBJ2-2; 8 bases match TRBD2. J lost 1 base, V lost 1 base, and 5 bases had no gene match. The CDR3 consists of 17 residues. Germline lookup yields CDR1 SGHTA and CDR2 FQGTGA. The CDR3 is CASSLRGLAGNTGELFF. Here the CDR3 DNA reads TGTGCCAGCAGCTTAAGAGGCCTAGCGGGGAACACCGGGGAGCTGTTTTTT.

The chain has TRBV7-3 and TRBJ1-2; the match to TRBD1 covers 7 bases. The CDR3 is made up of 13 amino acids. Germline V gene data show CDR1 as SGHTA and CDR2 as FQGTGA. V was clipped by 5 bases and J by 4 bases; unmatched bases: 4. The CDR3 sequence is CASSPDRSYGYTF. CDR3 DNA: TGTGCCAGCAGCCCGGACAGGAGCTATGGCTACACCTTC.

The rearrangement joins TRBV5-1 to TRBJ1-2; D might be TRBD1 (6 bases). Germline-derived CDR1 and CDR2 are SGHRS and YFSETQ. Trimming pared 0 bases from V and 8 bases from J, leaving 14 bases between. The CDR3 spans 14 residues. CDR3 coding DNA: TGCGCCAGCAGCTTGGCGATCGCCAGGGGAGGCTACACCTTC. Its protein is CASSLAIARGGYTF.